This passage covers 3 T cell receptor beta chains from one sample sequenced in a study of blood T cells in healthy people across ages. Through a sample-barcoded 5' primer and a J-beta primer mix, a second PCR was run for roughly 7 to 11 cycles. One entry per CDR3 protein results from TCRdb running MiXCR on the 5' RACE reads. The table has 1.5 million to 2 million distinct CDR3 sequences, 28% seen once; the top ten hold 7.7%. Sequenced material: blood. The receptors shown here come from a woman younger than 45 in good health.

This clonotype was counted between two and nine times. V and J are TRBV5-1 and TRBJ2-1, with 8 bases matching TRBD1. V lost 1 base and J lost 5; bases outside the gene matches: 5. Germline-derived CDR1 and CDR2 are SGHRS and YFSETQ. The CDR3 loop spans 15 amino acids. DNA for the CDR3: TGCGCCAGCAGCTTGACCGCAGGGGGCCACAATGAGCAGTTCTTC. The encoded protein is CASSLTAGGHNEQFF.

At least ten counts were recorded for this clonotype. The rearrangement links TRBV29-1 to TRBJ2-5; D possibly corresponds to TRBD2 (7 bases). This CDR3 spans 13 amino acids. In germline, CDR1 is SQVTM, CDR2 ANQGSEA. V was pared by 6 bases and J by 4 bases, with 15 bases between. CDR3 nucleotide sequence: TGCAGCGTCGGAGGGGGGGTTGGAGAGACCCAGTACTTC. This codes for CSVGGGVGETQYF.

The J gene is TRBJ1-5, the V gene TRBV7-2; D is undetermined. This CDR3 spans 13 amino acids. Trimming removed 6 bases at V and 6 bases at J, with 12 bases between. CDR1 is SGHTA and CDR2 is FQGNSA in the germline V gene. CDR3 coding DNA: TGTGCCAGCAGTCGAGGTTCGGGTCAGCCCCAGCATTTT. As protein: CASSRGSGQPQHF.